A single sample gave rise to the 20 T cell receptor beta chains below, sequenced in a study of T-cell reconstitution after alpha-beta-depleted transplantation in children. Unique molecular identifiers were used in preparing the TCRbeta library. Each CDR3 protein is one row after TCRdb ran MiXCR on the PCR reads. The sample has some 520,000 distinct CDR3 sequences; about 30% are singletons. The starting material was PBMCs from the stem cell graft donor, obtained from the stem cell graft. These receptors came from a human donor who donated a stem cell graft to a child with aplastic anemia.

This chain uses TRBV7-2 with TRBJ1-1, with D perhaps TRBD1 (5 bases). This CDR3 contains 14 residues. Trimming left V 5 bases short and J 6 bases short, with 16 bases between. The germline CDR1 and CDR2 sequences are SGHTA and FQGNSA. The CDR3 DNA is TGTGCCAGCAGCCCAACCACGTGGGGCGCTGAAGCTTTCTTT. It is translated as CASSPTTWGAEAFF.

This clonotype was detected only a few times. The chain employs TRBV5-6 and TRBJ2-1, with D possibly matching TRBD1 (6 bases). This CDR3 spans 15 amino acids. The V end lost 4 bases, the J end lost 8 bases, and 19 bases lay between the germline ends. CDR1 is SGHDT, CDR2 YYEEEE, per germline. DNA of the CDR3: TGTGCCAGCAGCCGAATATCCCGAGGGGGTCATGAGCAGTTCTTC. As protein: CASSRISRGGHEQFF.

Here the CDR3 DNA reads TGTGCCAGTAGTATAGTGACAGGGGCGAGACCTGAAGCTTTCTTT. It translates to CASSIVTGARPEAFF. The chain recombines TRBV19 with TRBJ1-1, with TRBD1 matching 8 bases. The CDR3 contains 15 residues. V gave up 1 base and J gave up 6 bases; unmatched junction bases: 7. Germline CDR1 reads LNHDA; CDR2 reads SQIVND (reference sequence).

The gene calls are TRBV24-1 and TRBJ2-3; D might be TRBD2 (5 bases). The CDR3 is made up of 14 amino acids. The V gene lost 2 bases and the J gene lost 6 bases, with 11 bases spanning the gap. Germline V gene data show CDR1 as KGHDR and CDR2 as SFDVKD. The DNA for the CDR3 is TGTGCCACCAGTGATTCCCGGGGAACCGATACGCAGTATTTT. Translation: CATSDSRGTDTQYF.

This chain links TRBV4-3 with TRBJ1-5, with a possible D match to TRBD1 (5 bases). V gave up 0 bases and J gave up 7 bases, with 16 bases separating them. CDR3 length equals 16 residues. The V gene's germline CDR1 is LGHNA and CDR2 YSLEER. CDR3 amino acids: CASSQDLIQALQPQHF. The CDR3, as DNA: TGCGCCAGCAGCCAAGATCTAATACAGGCCTTGCAGCCCCAGCATTTT.

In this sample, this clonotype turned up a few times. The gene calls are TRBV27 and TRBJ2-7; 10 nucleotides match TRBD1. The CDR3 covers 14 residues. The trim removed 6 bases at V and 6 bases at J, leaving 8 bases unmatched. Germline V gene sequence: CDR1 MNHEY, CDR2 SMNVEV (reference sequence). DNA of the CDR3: TGTGCCAGCAGCTTGACAGGGGGCTTAGCCGAGCAGTACGTC. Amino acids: CASSLTGGLAEQYV.

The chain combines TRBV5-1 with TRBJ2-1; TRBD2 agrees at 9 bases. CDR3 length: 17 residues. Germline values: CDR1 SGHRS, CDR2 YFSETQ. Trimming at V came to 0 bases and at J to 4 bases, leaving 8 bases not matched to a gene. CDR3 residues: CASSLVFEAGGYNEQFF. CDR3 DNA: TGCGCCAGCAGCTTGGTTTTTGAGGCGGGAGGGTACAATGAGCAGTTCTTC.

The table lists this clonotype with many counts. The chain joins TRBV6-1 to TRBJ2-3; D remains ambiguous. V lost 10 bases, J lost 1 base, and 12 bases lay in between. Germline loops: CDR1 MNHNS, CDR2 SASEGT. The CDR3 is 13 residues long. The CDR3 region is CATIQPGTDTQYF. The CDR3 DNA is TGTGCCACCATCCAACCGGGCACAGATACGCAGTATTTT.

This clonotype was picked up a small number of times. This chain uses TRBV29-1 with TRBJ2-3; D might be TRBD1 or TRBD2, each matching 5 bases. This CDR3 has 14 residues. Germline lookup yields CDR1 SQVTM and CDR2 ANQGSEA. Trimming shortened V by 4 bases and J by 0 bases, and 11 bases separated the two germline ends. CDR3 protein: CSVGDGSSTDTQYF. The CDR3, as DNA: TGCAGCGTTGGGGACGGTTCTAGCACAGATACGCAGTATTTT.

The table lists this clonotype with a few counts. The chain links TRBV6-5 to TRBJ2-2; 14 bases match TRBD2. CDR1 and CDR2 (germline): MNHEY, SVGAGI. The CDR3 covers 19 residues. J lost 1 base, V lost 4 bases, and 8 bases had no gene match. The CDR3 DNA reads TGTGCCAGCAGTTCCCTGACTAGCGGGAGGGCCAAGAACACCGGGGAGCTGTTTTTT. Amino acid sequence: CASSSLTSGRAKNTGELFF.

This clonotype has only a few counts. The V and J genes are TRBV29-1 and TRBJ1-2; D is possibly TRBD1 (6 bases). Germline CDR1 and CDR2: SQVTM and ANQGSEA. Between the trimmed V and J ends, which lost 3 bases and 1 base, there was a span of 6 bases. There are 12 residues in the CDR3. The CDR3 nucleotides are TGCAGCGTTGAGGGACATAACTATGGCTACACCTTC. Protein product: CSVEGHNYGYTF. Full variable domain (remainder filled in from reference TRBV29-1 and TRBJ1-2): SAVISQKPSRDICQRGTSLTIQCQVDSQVTMMFWYRQQPGQSLTLIATANQGSEATYESGFVIDKFPISRPNLTFSTLTVSNMSPEDSSIYLCSVEGHNYGYTFGSGTRLTVV.

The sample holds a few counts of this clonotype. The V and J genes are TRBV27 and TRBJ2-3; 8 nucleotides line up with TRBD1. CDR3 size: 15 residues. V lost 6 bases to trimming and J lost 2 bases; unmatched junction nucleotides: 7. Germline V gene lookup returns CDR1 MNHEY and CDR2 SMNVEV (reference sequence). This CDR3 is CASRLTGGFTDTQYF. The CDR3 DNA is TGTGCCAGCAGACTTACAGGGGGTTTCACAGATACGCAGTATTTT.

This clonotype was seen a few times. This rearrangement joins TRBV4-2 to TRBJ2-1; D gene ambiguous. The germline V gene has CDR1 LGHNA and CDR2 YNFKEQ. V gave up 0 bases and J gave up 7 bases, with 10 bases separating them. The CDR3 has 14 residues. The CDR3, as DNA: TGTGCCAGCAGCCAAGAGGATCTACGGAATGAGCAGTTCTTC. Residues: CASSQEDLRNEQFF.

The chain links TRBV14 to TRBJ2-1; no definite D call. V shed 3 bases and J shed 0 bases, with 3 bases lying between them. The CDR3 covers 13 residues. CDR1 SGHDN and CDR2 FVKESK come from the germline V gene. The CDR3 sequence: CASSQSSYNEQFF. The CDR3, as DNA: TGTGCCAGCAGCCAGAGCTCCTACAATGAGCAGTTCTTC. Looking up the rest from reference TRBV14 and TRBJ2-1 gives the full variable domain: EAGVTQFPSHSVIEKGQTVTLRCDPISGHDNLYWYRRVMGKEIKFLLHFVKESKQDESGMPNNRFLAERTGGTYSTLKVQPAELEDSGVYFCASSQSSYNEQFFGPGTRLTVL.

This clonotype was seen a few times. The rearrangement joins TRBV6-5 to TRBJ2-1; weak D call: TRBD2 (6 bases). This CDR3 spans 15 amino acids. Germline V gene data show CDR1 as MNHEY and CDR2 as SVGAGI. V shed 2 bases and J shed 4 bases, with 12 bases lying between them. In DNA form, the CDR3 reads TGTGCCAGCAGTTACACTAGCCCTCCGTACAATGAGCAGTTCTTC. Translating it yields CASSYTSPPYNEQFF.

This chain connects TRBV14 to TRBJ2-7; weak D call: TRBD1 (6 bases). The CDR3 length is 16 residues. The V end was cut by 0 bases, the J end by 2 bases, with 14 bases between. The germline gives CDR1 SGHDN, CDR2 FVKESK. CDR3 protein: CASSQDAWNRAYEQYF. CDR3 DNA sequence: TGTGCCAGCAGCCAAGATGCGTGGAACAGGGCCTACGAGCAGTACTTC.

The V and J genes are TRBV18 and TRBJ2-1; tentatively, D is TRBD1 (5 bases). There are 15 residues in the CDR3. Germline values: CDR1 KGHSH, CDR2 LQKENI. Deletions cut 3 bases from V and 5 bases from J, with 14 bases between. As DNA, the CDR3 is TGTGCCAGCTCACCCAGGACAAGTCGAGACAATGAGCAGTTCTTC. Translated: CASSPRTSRDNEQFF.

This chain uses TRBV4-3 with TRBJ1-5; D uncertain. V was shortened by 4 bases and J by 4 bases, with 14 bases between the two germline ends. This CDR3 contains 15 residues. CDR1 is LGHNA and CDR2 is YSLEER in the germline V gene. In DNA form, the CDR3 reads TGCGCCAGCAGCCCCTCCGGGGTAGGGAATCAGCCCCAGCATTTT. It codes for CASSPSGVGNQPQHF.

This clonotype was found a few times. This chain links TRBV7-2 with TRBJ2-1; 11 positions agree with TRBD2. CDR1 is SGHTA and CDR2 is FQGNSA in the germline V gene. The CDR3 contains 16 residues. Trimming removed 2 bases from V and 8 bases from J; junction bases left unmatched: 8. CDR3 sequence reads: CASSLRTSGSFDEQFF. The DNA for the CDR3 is TGTGCCAGCAGCTTACGTACTAGCGGGAGTTTCGATGAGCAGTTCTTC.

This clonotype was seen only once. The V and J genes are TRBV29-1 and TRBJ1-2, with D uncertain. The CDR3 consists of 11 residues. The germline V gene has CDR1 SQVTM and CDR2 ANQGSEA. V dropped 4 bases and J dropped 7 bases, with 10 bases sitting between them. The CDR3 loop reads CSVAGVGGYTF. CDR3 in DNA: TGCAGCGTTGCTGGGGTAGGTGGCTACACCTTC.